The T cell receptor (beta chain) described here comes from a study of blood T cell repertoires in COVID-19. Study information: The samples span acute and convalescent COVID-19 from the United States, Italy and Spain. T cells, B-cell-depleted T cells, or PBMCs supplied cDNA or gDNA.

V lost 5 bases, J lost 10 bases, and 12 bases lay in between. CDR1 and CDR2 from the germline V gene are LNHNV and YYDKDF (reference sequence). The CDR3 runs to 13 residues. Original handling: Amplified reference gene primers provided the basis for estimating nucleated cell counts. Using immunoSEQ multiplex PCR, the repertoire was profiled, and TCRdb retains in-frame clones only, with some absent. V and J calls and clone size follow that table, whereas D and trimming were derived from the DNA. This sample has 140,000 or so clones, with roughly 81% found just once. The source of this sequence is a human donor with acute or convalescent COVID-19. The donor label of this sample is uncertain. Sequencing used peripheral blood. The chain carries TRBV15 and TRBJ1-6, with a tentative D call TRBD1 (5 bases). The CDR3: CATSSTGYSPLHF. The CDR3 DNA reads TGTGCCACCAGCTCAACAGGCTACTCACCCCTCCACTTT.